These 2 T cell receptor beta chains originate from one sample sequenced in a study of cytomegalovirus exposure and HLA in healthy donors. With 60 Vbeta and 13 Jbeta primers, the PCR was carried out. TCRdb's table, derived via immunoSEQ multiplex PCR, lists solely in-frame clones and lacks some. Of 150,000 to 200,000 clones detected, over 75% appear once; the ten largest clones hold about 0.5%. Sample: PBMCs. All receptors come from a woman between 45 and 60 years old in good health and CMV-seronegative.

The chain employs TRBV6-1 and TRBJ1-2; the match to TRBD1 covers 7 bases. The V and J ends lost 7 bases and 2 bases, in that order; junction bases with no gene match: 4. The CDR3 covers 13 residues. CDR1 and CDR2 (germline): MNHNS, SASEGT. CDR3 residues: CASTRGLNYGYTF. CDR3 coding DNA: TGTGCCAGCACTAGGGGGCTAAACTATGGCTACACCTTC.

The chain joins TRBV2 to TRBJ2-1; 9 bases agree with TRBD2. Germline CDR1 is SNHLY and CDR2 is FYNNEI. The V segment lost 4 bases and the J segment 7 bases; nucleotides outside the gene matches: 20. The CDR3 has 19 residues. For the CDR3, the DNA is TGTGCCAGCAGTGCCGCCTTATTCCGCGGGAGGGCCGATAGAAATGAGCAGTTCTTC. It translates to CASSAALFRGRADRNEQFF.